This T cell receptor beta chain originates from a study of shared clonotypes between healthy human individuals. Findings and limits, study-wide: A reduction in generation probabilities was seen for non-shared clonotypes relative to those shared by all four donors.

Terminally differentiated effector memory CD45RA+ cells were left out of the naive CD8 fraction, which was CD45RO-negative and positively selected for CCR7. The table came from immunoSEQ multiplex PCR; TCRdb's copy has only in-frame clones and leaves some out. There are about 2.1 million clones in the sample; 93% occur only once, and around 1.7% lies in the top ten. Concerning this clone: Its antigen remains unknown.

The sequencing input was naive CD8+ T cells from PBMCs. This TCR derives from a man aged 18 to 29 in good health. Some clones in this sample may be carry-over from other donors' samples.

CDR3: CASSSPEGYYGYTF. In nucleotides, the CDR3 is TGTGCCAGCAGCTCCCCCGAGGGATACTATGGCTACACCTTC. This rearrangement joins TRBV7-9 to TRBJ1-2, with D uncertain. Germline loops: CDR1 SEHNR, CDR2 FQNEAQ (reference sequence). There are 14 residues in the CDR3. V was cut by 4 bases and J by 3 bases, with 12 bases left in between.